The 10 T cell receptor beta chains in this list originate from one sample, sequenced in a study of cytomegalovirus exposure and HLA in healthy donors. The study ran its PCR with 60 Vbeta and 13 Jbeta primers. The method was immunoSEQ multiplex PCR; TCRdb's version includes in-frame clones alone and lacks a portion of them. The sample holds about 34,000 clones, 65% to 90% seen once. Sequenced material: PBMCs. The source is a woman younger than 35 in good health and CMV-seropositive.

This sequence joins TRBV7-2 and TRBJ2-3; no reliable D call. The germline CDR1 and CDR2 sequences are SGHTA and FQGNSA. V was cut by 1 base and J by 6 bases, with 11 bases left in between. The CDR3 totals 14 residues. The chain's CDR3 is CASSLGLTRDTQYF. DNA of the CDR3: TGTGCCAGCAGCTTAGGTCTCACCAGGGATACGCAGTATTTT.

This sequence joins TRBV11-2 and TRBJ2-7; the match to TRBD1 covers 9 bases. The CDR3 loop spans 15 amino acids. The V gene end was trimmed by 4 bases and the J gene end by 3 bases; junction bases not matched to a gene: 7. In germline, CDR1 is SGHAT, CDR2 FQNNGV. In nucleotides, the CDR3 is TGTGCCAGCAGCTCGGGACAGGGACACCACTACGAGCAGTACTTC. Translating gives CASSSGQGHHYEQYF.

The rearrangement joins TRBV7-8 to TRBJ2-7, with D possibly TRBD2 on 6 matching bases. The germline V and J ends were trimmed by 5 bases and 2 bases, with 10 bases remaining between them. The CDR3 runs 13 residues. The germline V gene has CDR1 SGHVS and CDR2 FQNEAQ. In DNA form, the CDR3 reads TGTGCCAGCAGCCCCAGACTAGCCTACGAGCAGTACTTC. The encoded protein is CASSPRLAYEQYF.

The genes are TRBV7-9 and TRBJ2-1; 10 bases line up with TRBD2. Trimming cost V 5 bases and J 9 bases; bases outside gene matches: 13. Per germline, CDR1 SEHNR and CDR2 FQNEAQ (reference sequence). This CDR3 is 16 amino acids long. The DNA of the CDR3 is TGTGCCAGCAGCCCCCCCGGGACAGCGGGGGGGCGTGAGCAGTTCTTC. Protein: CASSPPGTAGGREQFF.

CDR3 coding DNA: TGTGCCAGCAGCCTAGAAGAAGATCCGAGTGGCTACACCTTC. Encoded protein: CASSLEEDPSGYTF. V and J are TRBV5-6 and TRBJ1-2; D is uncertain. Trimming stripped 4 bases from V and 7 bases from J, with 17 bases between. The CDR3 sequence is 14 residues long. Germline CDR1 and CDR2: SGHDT and YYEEEE.

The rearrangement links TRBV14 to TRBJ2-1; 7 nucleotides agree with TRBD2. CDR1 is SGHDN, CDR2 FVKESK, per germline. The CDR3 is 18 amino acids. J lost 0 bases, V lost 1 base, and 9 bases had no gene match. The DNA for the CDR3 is TGTGCCAGCAGCCAAGGTCTAGCGGTTTCCTTCTCCTACAATGAGCAGTTCTTC. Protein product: CASSQGLAVSFSYNEQFF. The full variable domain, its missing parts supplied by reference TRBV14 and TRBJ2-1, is EAGVTQFPSHSVIEKGQTVTLRCDPISGHDNLYWYRRVMGKEIKFLLHFVKESKQDESGMPNNRFLAERTGGTYSTLKVQPAELEDSGVYFCASSQGLAVSFSYNEQFFGPGTRLTVL.

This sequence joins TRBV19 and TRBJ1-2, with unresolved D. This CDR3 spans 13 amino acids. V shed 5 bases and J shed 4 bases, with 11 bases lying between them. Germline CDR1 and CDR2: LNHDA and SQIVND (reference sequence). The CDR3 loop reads CASSDGLSYGYTF. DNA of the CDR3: TGTGCCAGTAGTGACGGACTGAGCTATGGCTACACCTTC.

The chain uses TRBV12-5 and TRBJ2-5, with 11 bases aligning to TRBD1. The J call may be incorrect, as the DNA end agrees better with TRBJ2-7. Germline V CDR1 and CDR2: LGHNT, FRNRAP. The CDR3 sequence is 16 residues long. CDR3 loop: CASGLVTGTGGYEQYF. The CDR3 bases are TGTGCTAGTGGTTTAGTAACCGGGACAGGGGGATACGAGCAGTACTTC.

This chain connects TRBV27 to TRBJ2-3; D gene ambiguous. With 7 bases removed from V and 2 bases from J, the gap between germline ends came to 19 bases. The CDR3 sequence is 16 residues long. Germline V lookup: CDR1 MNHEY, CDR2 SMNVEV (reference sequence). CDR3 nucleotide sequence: TGTGCCAGCACCAGAATGCCCCACCGAATCACAGATACGCAGTATTTT. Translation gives CASTRMPHRITDTQYF.

The CDR3 region is CASSSQFGKSYEQYF. The CDR3 nucleotides read TGTGCCAGCAGCAGCCAATTCGGGAAGAGCTACGAGCAGTACTTC. The chain has TRBV7-9 and TRBJ2-7; D may be TRBD2 (5 bases). This CDR3 region has 15 residues. V was pared by 5 bases and J by 3 bases, with 17 bases between. CDR1 is SEHNR, CDR2 FQNEAQ, per germline (reference sequence).